This TCR beta chain was recovered during a study of blood T cell repertoires in COVID-19. CDR1 and CDR2 (germline): LNHDA, SQIVND (reference sequence). V was clipped by 8 bases and J by 6 bases; unmatched bases: 8. This CDR3 contains 14 residues. Original methodology: By means of reference gene primer amplification, nucleated cell counts were estimated. Data came from immunoSEQ multiplex PCR; TCRdb stores just in-frame clones and leaves some out. V and J calls and clone size are as listed in that table; D and trimming were resolved from the DNA. This sample yields more than 150,000 clones, of which over 90% are seen a single time; approximately 0.56% belongs to the top ten.

This chain uses TRBV19 with TRBJ1-5; 9 nucleotides line up with TRBD1. The sequenced sample consisted of peripheral blood. The TCR sequence derives from a man aged 50 to 60 with acute or convalescent COVID-19. As DNA, the CDR3 is TGTGCCAGTTCGGGACAGGGAGGTCGTCAGCCCCAGCATTTT. This encodes CASSGQGGRQPQHF. The variable domain in full, with the rest retrieved from reference TRBV19 and TRBJ1-5, is DGGITQSPKYLFRKEGQNVTLSCEQNLNHDAMYWYRQDPGQGLRLIYYSQIVNDFQKGDIAEGYSVSREKKESFPLTVTSAQKNPTAFYLCASSGQGGRQPQHFGDGTRLSIL.